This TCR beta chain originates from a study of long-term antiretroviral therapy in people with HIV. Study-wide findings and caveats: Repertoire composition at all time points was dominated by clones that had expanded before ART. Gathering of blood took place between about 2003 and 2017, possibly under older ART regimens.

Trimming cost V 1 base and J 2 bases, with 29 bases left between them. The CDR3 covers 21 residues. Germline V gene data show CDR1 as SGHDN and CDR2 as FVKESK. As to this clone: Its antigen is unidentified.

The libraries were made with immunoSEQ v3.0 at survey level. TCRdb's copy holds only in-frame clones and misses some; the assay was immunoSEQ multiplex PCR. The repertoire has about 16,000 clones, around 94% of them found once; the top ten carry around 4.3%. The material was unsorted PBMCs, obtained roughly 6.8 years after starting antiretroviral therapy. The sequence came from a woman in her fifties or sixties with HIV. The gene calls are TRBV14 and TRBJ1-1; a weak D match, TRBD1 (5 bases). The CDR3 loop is CASSQVRTNPKRSRVNTEAFF. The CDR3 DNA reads TGTGCCAGCAGCCAAGTCCGGACAAACCCTAAACGGAGTAGGGTAAACACTGAAGCTTTCTTT.